This T cell receptor beta chain was identified during a study of shared clonotypes between healthy human individuals (dated by TCRdb to between 2020 and 2021). As for the study more broadly: The cohort comprised two women and a few men aged 18 to 49 years. For each donor, CD4 naive and CD4 memory were each run on three plates, CD8 naive on two plates, and CD8 memory on one plate. Blood TCR repertoires of five healthy adults were deeply sequenced to estimate repertoire size and the extent of clonotype sharing between individuals. To increase sequencing depth and limit assay-specific biases, TCR repertoire library preparation and sequencing were carried out by different laboratories using diverse techniques. Leukapheresis yielded between about 0.94 and 10 billion PBMCs per donor. The research as a whole found: Higher generation probabilities were observed for clonotypes shared by all four sorted-subset donors than for non-shared clonotypes. Across a handful of donors, roughly 5.4% of naive CD4, 3.5% of naive CD8, under 2.5% of memory CD4, and 0.4% of memory CD8 clonotypes were shared. Estimated clonotype richness was generally larger for naive than for memory subsets. Incomplete sequencing was indicated by rarefaction of sorted-subset datasets, despite the large sequencing depth. Only blood was sampled, and tissue TCR repertoires likely differ from those in blood. The genetic and exposure-history diversity represented was limited by the small number of donors. Pairwise subsampling led to the expectation that sequencing depth would affect the degree of clonotype sharing among donors.

For this clone: The target of this receptor is not known. No much larger clone exists at a distance of one base, and base qualities are not known.

CD8 naive samples were obtained by positive selection for CCR7 among CD45RO-negative cells, yielding a CD45RA+CCR7+ population from which TemRA cells were excluded. Donors were healthy HIV-negative adults with no recently reported acute infections or vaccinations. Every donor was a Caucasian adult residing in Nashville, Tennessee, USA. After blood collection by leukapheresis, PBMCs were isolated using Ficoll-Histopaque density gradient centrifugation and then cryopreserved in the vapor phase of liquid nitrogen. Purity and quantity of every magnetically sorted T cell population were checked by analytical flow cytometry. Each sorted fraction had its genomic DNA isolated and then quantified by UV absorbance on a Nanodrop 2000c. The CDR3 covers 15 residues, taking in both the cysteine and the phenylalanine. The retained sequence is limited to the CDR3, 45 bases, with the frame set at the first base. Between the V and J ends, shortened by 3 bases and 1 base respectively, the junction contains 12 bases. CDR1 and CDR2, looked up from the germline V gene, are SGHAT and FQNNGV.

Using the deep immunoSEQ assay, TCR CDR3 regions were amplified from genomic DNA by multiplex PCR. For each cell subset, the extracted genomic DNA was distributed evenly across all wells of several immunoSEQ 96-well plates, and each plate served as one replicate. For sorted subsets, 200 to 250 ng genomic DNA, equal to about 30,000 T cell genomes, was loaded into each replicate PCR. Purified libraries were measured with a Qubit 3.0 fluorometer, size-checked on a Bioanalyzer 2100, and measured again with the KAPA Library Quantification kit. Every immunoSEQ 96-well plate was sequenced on a dedicated single-read 150-cycle Illumina NextSeq 550 flow cell. Under the source paper's analysis protocol: Because the immunoSEQ output held only junctional sequences and lacked quality scores, the filtering could not match the filtering applied to full-length reads. To assign V/J genes and CDR3, sequences were annotated against IMGT germline references using PyIR, a Python wrapper for IgBLAST v1.9. Reads were filtered out if the reads had weak V/J assignments (E-value above 1e-6), no CDR3, stop codons, out-of-frame junctions, or ambiguous translated residues. V3J clonotypes were defined as sequences sharing an identical inferred V gene, J gene, and CDR3 amino acid sequence. The percentage overlap between two repertoires was calculated by dividing the number of shared unique clonotypes by the size of the smaller repertoire. Richness of each repertoire was evaluated using RTK rarefaction, the Chao1 estimator, and Recon v2.1 estimates of unobserved clonotypes. OLGA was used to compute generation probabilities for all TCRbeta clonotypes that the gDNA method yielded from four donors. As stored in TCRdb, this immuneACCESS dataset retains in-frame rearrangements with V and J assigned. A fraction of the clones does not appear; measured against another copy, unresolved V genes explain less than half of the discrepancy, and the remainder lacks a known reason. The V and J calls and clone size are taken from that table; D and trimming were inferred from the DNA. This sample gives about 750,000 clones in total; roughly 92% of them show up just once. The ten largest clonotypes hold around 24% of the sample.

Recombination connected TRBV11-2 to TRBJ2-5, with TRBD2 as a weak D call on 7 bases. The sequenced sample consisted of naive CD8+ T cells sorted from blood. The cell subset or site label, as the study defines it: CD45RA+CCR7+. The source of this sequence is a young man in good health. The encoded CDR3 is CASSFRGGAQETQYF. The nucleotides are TGTGCCAGCAGCTTCAGGGGAGGGGCCCAAGAGACCCAGTACTTC. Extended through the reference TRBV11-2 and TRBJ2-5 proteins, this CDR3 yields the full variable domain: EAGVAQSPRYKIIEKRQSVAFWCNPISGHATLYWYQQILGQGPKLLIQFQNNGVVDDSQLPKDRFSAERLKGVDSTLKIQPAKLEDSAVYLCASSFRGGAQETQYFGPGTRLLVL.